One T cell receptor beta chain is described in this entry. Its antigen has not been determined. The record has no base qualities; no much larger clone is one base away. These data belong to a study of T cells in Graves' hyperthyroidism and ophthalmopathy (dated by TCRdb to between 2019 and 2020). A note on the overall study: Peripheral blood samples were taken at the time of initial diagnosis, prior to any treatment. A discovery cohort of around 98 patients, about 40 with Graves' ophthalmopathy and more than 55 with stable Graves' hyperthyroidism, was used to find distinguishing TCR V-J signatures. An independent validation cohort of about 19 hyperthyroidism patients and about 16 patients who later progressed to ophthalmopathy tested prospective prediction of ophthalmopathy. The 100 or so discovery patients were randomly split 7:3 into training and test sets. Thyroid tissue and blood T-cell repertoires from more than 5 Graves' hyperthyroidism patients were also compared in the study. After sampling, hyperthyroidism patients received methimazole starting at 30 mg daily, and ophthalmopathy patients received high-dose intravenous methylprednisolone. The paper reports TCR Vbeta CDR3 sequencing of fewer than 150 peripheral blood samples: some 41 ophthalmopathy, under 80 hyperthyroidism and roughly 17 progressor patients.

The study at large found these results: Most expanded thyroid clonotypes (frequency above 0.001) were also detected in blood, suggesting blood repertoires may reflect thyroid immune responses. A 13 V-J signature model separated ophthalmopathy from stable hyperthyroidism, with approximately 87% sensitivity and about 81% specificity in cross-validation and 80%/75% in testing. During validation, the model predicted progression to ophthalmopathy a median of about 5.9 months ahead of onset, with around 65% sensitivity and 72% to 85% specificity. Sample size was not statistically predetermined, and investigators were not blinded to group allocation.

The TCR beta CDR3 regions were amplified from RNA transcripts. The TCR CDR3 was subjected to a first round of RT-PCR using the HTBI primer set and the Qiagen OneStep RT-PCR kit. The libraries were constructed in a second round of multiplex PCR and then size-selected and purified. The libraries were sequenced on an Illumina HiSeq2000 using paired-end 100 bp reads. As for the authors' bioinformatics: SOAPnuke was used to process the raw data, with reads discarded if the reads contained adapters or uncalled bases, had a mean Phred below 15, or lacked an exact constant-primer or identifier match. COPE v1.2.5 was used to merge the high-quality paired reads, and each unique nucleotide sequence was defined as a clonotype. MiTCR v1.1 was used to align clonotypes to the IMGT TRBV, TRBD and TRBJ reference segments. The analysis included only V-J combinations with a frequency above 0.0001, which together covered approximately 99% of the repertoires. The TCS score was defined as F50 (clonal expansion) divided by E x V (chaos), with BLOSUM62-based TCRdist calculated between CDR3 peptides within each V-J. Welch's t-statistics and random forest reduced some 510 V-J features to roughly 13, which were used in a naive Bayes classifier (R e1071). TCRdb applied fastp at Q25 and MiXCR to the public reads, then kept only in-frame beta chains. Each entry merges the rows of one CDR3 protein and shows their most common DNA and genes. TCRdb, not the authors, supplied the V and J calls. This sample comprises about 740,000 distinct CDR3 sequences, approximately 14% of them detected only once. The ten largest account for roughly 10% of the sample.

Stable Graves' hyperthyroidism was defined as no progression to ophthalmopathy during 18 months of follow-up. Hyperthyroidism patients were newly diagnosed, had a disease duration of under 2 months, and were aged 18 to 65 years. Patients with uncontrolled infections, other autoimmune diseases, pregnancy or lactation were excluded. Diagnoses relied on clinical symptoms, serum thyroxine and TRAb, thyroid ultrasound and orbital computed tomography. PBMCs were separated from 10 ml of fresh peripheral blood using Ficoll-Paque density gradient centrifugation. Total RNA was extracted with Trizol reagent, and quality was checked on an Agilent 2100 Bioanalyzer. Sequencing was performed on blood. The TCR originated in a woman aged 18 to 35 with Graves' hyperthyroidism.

The nucleotide sequence reads TGTGCCAGCAGCTCAATTAGGGGCGGGAGTGACTCCTACGAGCAGTACTTC. Translated, it gives CASSSIRGGSDSYEQYF. The chain was built from TRBV7-9 and TRBJ2-7; a stretch of 7 junction bases matches TRBD2. In the germline V gene (reference sequence), CDR1 corresponds to SEHNR and CDR2 to FQNEAQ. Reading from cysteine to phenylalanine, the CDR3 counts 17 amino acids. Solely the CDR3 DNA is kept, with 51 bases framed from the first base. The V end gives up 4 bases and the J end 0 bases, leaving 12 bases in the junction not matched to a gene.